A selection of T cell receptor beta chains follows, all from one sample in a study of shared clonotypes between healthy human individuals. Assay: immunoSEQ multiplex PCR; the TCRdb copy retains only in-frame clones and omits some. The table includes hundreds of thousands of clones, less than 85% detected once. Sequencing used memory CD4+ T cells sorted from blood. The source of these receptors is a woman in her twenties or thirties in good health. CDR3s include the opening cysteine and the closing phenylalanine or tryptophan. Each record gives: V gene, clone size, D gene, J gene, CDR3 DNA, CDR3 protein. The D gene is left open where the match is weak. A clone size is listed for some rows: how often the clone was seen (once, few, many), or a class if it is expanded.

V gene: TRBV7-9
clone size: many
D gene: .
J gene: TRBJ2-6
CDR3 DNA: TGTGCCAGCAGCTCGGTCCACTCTGGGGCCAACGTCCTGACTTTC
CDR3 protein: CASSSVHSGANVLTF

V gene: TRBV20-1
clone size: .
D gene: .
J gene: TRBJ1-2
CDR3 DNA: TGCAGTGCTAGGGGGAGGGATGGCTACACCTTC
CDR3 protein: CSARGRDGYTF

V gene: TRBV28
clone size: .
D gene: .
J gene: TRBJ1-3
CDR3 DNA: TGTGCCAGCACCAGGGCGGGAAACACCATATATTTT
CDR3 protein: CASTRAGNTIYF

V gene: TRBV5-1
clone size: .
D gene: .
J gene: TRBJ2-7
CDR3 DNA: TGCGCCAGCAGCCTCGAGTGGGGGAGAGAGTACTTC
CDR3 protein: CASSLEWGREYF

V gene: TRBV7-9
clone size: .
D gene: .
J gene: TRBJ2-7
CDR3 DNA: TGTGCCAGCAGCTTAGAGAGCAACTCCTACGAGCAGTACTTC
CDR3 protein: CASSLESNSYEQYF

V gene: TRBV7-2
clone size: .
D gene: .
J gene: TRBJ1-3
CDR3 DNA: TGTGCCAGCAGGATTTCTGGCGGGGATGGTGGAAACACCATATATTTT
CDR3 protein: CASRISGGDGGNTIYF

V gene: TRBV4-1
clone size: .
D gene: TRBD1
J gene: TRBJ2-7
CDR3 DNA: TGCGCCAGCAGCCAGGGGGACAGGGTTTCGAGCGAGCAGTACTTC
CDR3 protein: CASSQGDRVSSEQYF

V gene: TRBV28
clone size: .
D gene: TRBD2
J gene: TRBJ2-7
CDR3 DNA: TGTGCCAGCAGTTTCTCTTCGGGGGGTGCCTACGAGCAGTACTTC
CDR3 protein: CASSFSSGGAYEQYF

V gene: TRBV7-6
clone size: few
D gene: TRBD2
J gene: TRBJ2-5
CDR3 DNA: TGTGCCAGCAGCAAAAGCCCGGGGGGTGTGGAGACCCAGTACTTC
CDR3 protein: CASSKSPGGVETQYF

V gene: TRBV5-1
clone size: .
D gene: .
J gene: TRBJ2-1
CDR3 DNA: TGCGCCAGCAGTATCAGGGGCCTATACAATGAGCAGTTCTTC
CDR3 protein: CASSIRGLYNEQFF

V gene: TRBV11-2
clone size: .
D gene: .
J gene: TRBJ1-2
CDR3 DNA: TGTGCCAGCAGCTTAGGAGGGGACTATGGCTACACCTTC
CDR3 protein: CASSLGGDYGYTF

V gene: TRBV6-1
clone size: few
D gene: .
J gene: TRBJ1-4
CDR3 DNA: TGTGCCAGCAGTGCCGGGGGGACTAATGAAAAACTGTTTTTT
CDR3 protein: CASSAGGTNEKLFF

V gene: TRBV19
clone size: .
D gene: TRBD1
J gene: TRBJ2-7
CDR3 DNA: TGTGCCAGTAGTCCACCGGGACAGGCCCCCTACGAGCAGTACTTC
CDR3 protein: CASSPPGQAPYEQYF

V gene: TRBV11-2
clone size: .
D gene: .
J gene: TRBJ2-5
CDR3 DNA: TGTGCCAGCAGCTTAGGACGTGAGACCCAGTACTTC
CDR3 protein: CASSLGRETQYF

V gene: TRBV5-8
clone size: .
D gene: .
J gene: TRBJ2-7
CDR3 DNA: TGTGCCAGCAGCTTCAGGGCCCCCTACGAGCAGTACTTC
CDR3 protein: CASSFRAPYEQYF

V gene: TRBV21-1
clone size: .
D gene: .
J gene: TRBJ2-7
CDR3 DNA: TGTGCCAGCAGCAACGGGACTAGCGAGGGTGTAGTATGTTACGAGCAGTACTTC
CDR3 protein: CASSNGTSEGVVCYEQYF

V gene: TRBV5-1
clone size: .
D gene: .
J gene: TRBJ2-5
CDR3 DNA: TGCGCCAGCAGCCCTCTGAGCGAAGAGACCCAGTACTTC
CDR3 protein: CASSPLSEETQYF

V gene: TRBV28
clone size: .
D gene: .
J gene: TRBJ2-7
CDR3 DNA: TGTGCCAGCAGTGTAACCCCCCGGGACAAGACCCTTTACGAGCAGTACTTC
CDR3 protein: CASSVTPRDKTLYEQYF

V gene: TRBV2
clone size: .
D gene: TRBD1
J gene: TRBJ2-1
CDR3 DNA: TGTGCCAGCAGTGAAGAGGGACAGGGGCAGAATGAGCAGTTCTTC
CDR3 protein: CASSEEGQGQNEQFF

V gene: TRBV5-1
clone size: .
D gene: .
J gene: TRBJ2-5
CDR3 DNA: TGCGCCAGCAGCTTTAGCGTAGGGCAAGAGACCCAGTACTTC
CDR3 protein: CASSFSVGQETQYF

V gene: TRBV29-1
clone size: .
D gene: .
J gene: TRBJ1-2
CDR3 DNA: TGCAGCGGACTCAAGGGGCCCTATGGCTACACCTTC
CDR3 protein: CSGLKGPYGYTF

V gene: TRBV25-1
clone size: few
D gene: TRBD1
J gene: TRBJ2-7
CDR3 DNA: TGTGCCAGCATAGGACAGGGGTCCTACGAGCAGTACTTC
CDR3 protein: CASIGQGSYEQYF

V gene: TRBV28
clone size: .
D gene: .
J gene: TRBJ2-7
CDR3 DNA: TGTGCCAGCAGTTTAGTGGGGTCGACGATCTACGAGCAGTACTTC
CDR3 protein: CASSLVGSTIYEQYF

V gene: TRBV5-1
clone size: .
D gene: TRBD1
J gene: TRBJ1-3
CDR3 DNA: TGCGCCAGCAGCCTCGGGACAGATGGAAACACCATATATTTT
CDR3 protein: CASSLGTDGNTIYF

V gene: TRBV30
clone size: .
D gene: .
J gene: TRBJ1-4
CDR3 DNA: TGTGCCTGGACAGGGTGGGAAGAAAAACTGTTTTTT
CDR3 protein: CAWTGWEEKLFF